The 18 T cell receptor beta chains below all came from one sample that was sequenced in a study of OX40 agonist ivuxolimab in advanced cancers. The table came from immunoSEQ multiplex PCR; TCRdb's copy has only in-frame clones and leaves some out. The table has fewer than 25,000 clones, over 65% seen once. Specimen: CD4+ or CD8+ T cells sorted from blood, collected in a trial of the OX40 agonist ivuxolimab. The source is an adult with an advanced solid tumor such as melanoma, head and neck, liver or kidney cancer.

The rearrangement joins TRBV19 to TRBJ2-7; maybe TRBD2 (5 bases). Germline V gives CDR1 LNHDA, CDR2 SQIVND (reference sequence). Trimming pared 5 bases from V and 5 bases from J, leaving 13 bases between. The CDR3 totals 13 residues. In DNA form, the CDR3 reads TGTGCCAGTAGTCTCGGGGATCCTGACGAGCAGTACTTC. It codes for CASSLGDPDEQYF.

The chain joins TRBV6-4 to TRBJ2-7; D not certain. The CDR3 has 13 residues. V was cut by 11 bases and J by 7 bases, with 21 bases left in between. Germline lookup yields CDR1 MRHNA and CDR2 SNTAGT. CDR3 residues: CAPLTRGSEEQYF. The DNA for the CDR3 is TGTGCCCCGCTGACCCGTGGCTCCGAGGAGCAGTACTTC.

The CDR3 nucleotides read TGTGCCAGCAGCTTATATGGGATCCTTAATGAAAAACTGTTTTTT. It codes for CASSLYGILNEKLFF. The rearrangement uses TRBV5-6 and TRBJ1-4; D gene ambiguous. Deletions cut 2 bases from V and 4 bases from J, with 12 bases between. Per the germline V gene, CDR1 is SGHDT and CDR2 is YYEEEE. CDR3 length equals 15 residues. Supplemented by reference TRBV5-6 and TRBJ1-4, the full variable domain reads DAGVTQSPTHLIKTRGQQVTLRCSPKSGHDTVSWYQQALGQGPQFIFQYYEEEERQRGNFPDRFSGHQFPNYSSELNVNALLLGDSALYLCASSLYGILNEKLFFGSGTQLSVL.

This clone was counted once. The chain uses TRBV27 and TRBJ1-2, with D possibly matching TRBD1 (5 bases). The germline V gene encodes CDR1 MNHEY and CDR2 SMNVEV (reference sequence). The V gene lost 3 bases and the J gene lost 8 bases, with 16 bases spanning the gap. The CDR3 is 14 residues long. The CDR3 loop is CASSLTGGIGGYTF. In nucleotides, the CDR3 is TGTGCCAGCAGTTTGACGGGGGGAATAGGGGGCTACACCTTC.

The chain carries TRBV7-2 and TRBJ1-2; maybe TRBD1 (6 bases). Deletions cut 1 base from V and 1 base from J, with 22 bases between. Germline V gene sequence: CDR1 SGHTA, CDR2 FQGNSA. There are 19 residues in the CDR3. CDR3 amino acids: CASSLGRVPAGGLNYGYTF. CDR3 DNA sequence: TGTGCCAGCAGCTTAGGGCGTGTCCCAGCCGGGGGGCTTAACTATGGCTACACCTTC.

This clone was recorded a few times. The chain's CDR3 is CASSLQGNQPQHF. The CDR3 DNA sequence: TGTGCCAGCAGCCTCCAGGGGAATCAGCCCCAGCATTTT. This chain connects TRBV7-9 to TRBJ1-5; D is possibly TRBD1 (6 bases). Germline CDR1 reads SEHNR; CDR2 reads FQNEAQ (reference sequence). V was trimmed by 5 bases and J by 4 bases, leaving 9 bases between them. The CDR3 is 13 residues long.

This clone has a single count. This chain connects TRBV7-9 to TRBJ1-4; no firm D call. The CDR3 covers 14 residues. V was clipped by 5 bases and J by 10 bases, with 17 bases between them. CDR1 is SEHNR, CDR2 FQNEAQ, per germline (reference sequence). DNA for the CDR3: TGTGCCAGCAGCGCCGAGGGTCCCACCAGAAAACTGTTTTTT. This encodes CASSAEGPTRKLFF.

The sample holds a few counts of this clone. The chain joins TRBV21-1 to TRBJ1-1; the D call in the table, TRBD1, was not verified against the DNA. TRBV21-1 represents a pseudogene. CDR3 length equals 17 residues. The CDR3 loop is CASSPQGASVSDTEAFF. The CDR3 region has the DNA TGTGCCAGCAGCCCCCAGGGGGCGAGCGTTAGTGACACTGAAGCTTTCTTT.

This chain links TRBV6-1 with TRBJ1-1; 7 nucleotides line up with TRBD1. The V gene's germline CDR1 is MNHNS and CDR2 SASEGT. The CDR3 extends over 15 amino acids. The V gene end was trimmed by 3 bases and the J gene end by 4 bases; junction bases not matched to a gene: 8. CDR3 nucleotide sequence: TGTGCCAGCAGTGATGGGACAGCTAAAGGCACTGAAGCTTTCTTT. It translates to CASSDGTAKGTEAFF.

With respect to this clone: Because the CDR3's place on the DNA is in doubt, the DNA is left out and the CDR3 is given as listed by TCRdb. The genes are TRBV5-1 and TRBJ2-4. The CDR3 length is 15 residues, termini included. Germline CDR1 SGHRS, CDR2 YFSETQ. The CDR3 here is CASSFGAGAKNIQYF.

The rearrangement uses TRBV11-2 and TRBJ1-3; 9 bases map to TRBD1. The trim removed 5 bases at V and 0 bases at J, leaving 5 bases unmatched. The CDR3 length is 16 residues. CDR1 and CDR2 from the germline V gene are SGHAT and FQNNGV. For the CDR3, the DNA is TGTGCCAGCAGCGCAGGGACAGGGATCTCTGGAAACACCATATATTTT. Translating it yields CASSAGTGISGNTIYF.

J is TRBJ2-2 and V is TRBV7-2, with 8 bases matching TRBD1. Losses at the gene ends were 5 bases for V and 0 bases for J; bases not matched to a gene: 5. There are 16 residues in the CDR3. CDR1 is SGHTA, CDR2 FQGNSA, per germline. CDR3 DNA: TGTGCCAGCAGCGGACAGGGATTCGCGAACACCGGGGAGCTGTTTTTT. This sequence encodes CASSGQGFANTGELFF.

This clone is a singleton in its sample. This chain uses TRBV5-5 with TRBJ1-1; D is undetermined. The CDR3 has 14 residues. Germline V gene lookup returns CDR1 SGHKS and CDR2 YYEKEE (reference sequence). V lost 5 bases and J lost 1, with 12 bases in between. DNA of the CDR3: TGTGCCAGCAGGAGGGAAGGCGCGAACACTGAAGCTTTCTTT. This translates into CASRREGANTEAFF.

The rearrangement links TRBV6-1 to TRBJ1-6; D is possibly TRBD1 (6 bases). V gave up 2 bases and J gave up 4 bases, with 15 bases separating them. This CDR3 contains 17 residues. From germline, CDR1 is MNHNS and CDR2 SASEGT. CDR3 amino acids: CASSESVGQKYNSPLHF. CDR3 bases: TGTGCCAGCAGTGAATCCGTCGGACAGAAATATAATTCACCCCTCCACTTT.

The CDR3 DNA reads as TGTGCCAGCAGCTCTCTAGCGGGGGGCACAGATACGCAGTATTTT. Translation gives CASSSLAGGTDTQYF. The chain couples TRBV7-2 to TRBJ2-3, with 10 bases identical to TRBD2. CDR3 length: 15 amino acids. Germline CDR1 is SGHTA and CDR2 is FQGNSA. Unmatched junction bases numbered 2, after V lost 4 bases and J lost 1 base.

This sequence joins TRBV7-2 and TRBJ2-1; 10 positions agree with TRBD2. The CDR3 consists of 15 residues. The V gene end was trimmed by 5 bases and the J gene end by 6 bases; junction bases not matched to a gene: 7. Germline V gene lookup returns CDR1 SGHTA and CDR2 FQGNSA. The CDR3 nucleotides read TGTGCCAGCAGCCCTCCAGCGGGGGGGCGCAATGAGCAGTTCTTC. Its protein product is CASSPPAGGRNEQFF.

This clone turned up a few times. This chain uses TRBV5-1 with TRBJ2-3, with a weak D call TRBD2 (6 bases). Germline loops: CDR1 SGHRS, CDR2 YFSETQ. Deletions cut 2 bases from V and 1 base from J, with 11 bases between. The CDR3 covers 15 residues. CDR3 DNA sequence: TGCGCCAGCAGCTTCGGAGGGGCCGGCACAGATACGCAGTATTTT. Translation: CASSFGGAGTDTQYF.

This clone is medium-sized in the sample. One junction end does not reproduce the germline sequence, and a read error may be involved. The chain is built from TRBV15 and TRBJ2-5; D may be TRBD1 (6 bases). Germline V gives CDR1 LNHNV, CDR2 YYDKDF (reference sequence). This CDR3 contains 12 residues. The CDR3 DNA reads as TGTGCCACCGGCAGGGGCGAGAAGACCCAGTACTTC. Its protein product is CATGRGEKTQYF. Based on the CDR3 plus reference TRBV15 and TRBJ2-5, the full variable domain is DAMVIQNPRYQVTQFGKPVTLSCSQTLNHNVMYWYQQKSSQAPKLLFHYYDKDFNNEADTPDNFQSRRPNTSFCFLDIRSPGLGDTAMYLCATGRGEKTQYFGPGTRLLVL.